The 17 T cell receptor beta chains listed next were all sequenced from one sample in a study of blood T cells in healthy people across ages. Alongside a J-beta primer mix, a sample-barcoded 5' primer served in a second PCR lasting 7 to 11 cycles. MiXCR, applied by TCRdb to the 5' RACE reads, yields one record per CDR3 protein. The sample holds under 2 million distinct CDR3 sequences, roughly 30% seen once. The sample was blood. These receptors were collected from a woman aged 25 to 39 in good health.

This clonotype occurred a few times. The rearrangement links TRBV20-1 to TRBJ1-1; TRBD1 matches at 7 bases. The CDR3 length is 13 residues. The germline V gene has CDR1 DFQATT and CDR2 SNEGSKA (reference sequence). CDR3 amino acids: CFSPGQANTEAFF. The CDR3 coding sequence is TGCTTTAGCCCAGGACAGGCGAACACTGAAGCTTTCTTT.

The CDR3 region is CASSPGRYTGELFF. CDR3 nucleotides: TGTGCCAGCAGTCCGGGACGGTACACCGGGGAGCTGTTTTTT. The chain has TRBV7-2 and TRBJ2-2, with D perhaps given as TRBD1 or TRBD2 (5 bases each). Germline V lookup: CDR1 SGHTA, CDR2 FQGNSA. The length of the CDR3 is 14 residues. Between the trimmed V and J ends, which lost 6 bases and 3 bases, there was a span of 11 bases.

The chain uses TRBV29-1 and TRBJ2-7, with 14 positions matching TRBD2. The germline V gene encodes CDR1 SQVTM and CDR2 ANQGSEA. Unmatched junction bases numbered 7, after V lost 6 bases and J lost 6 bases. CDR3 length: 14 amino acids. This chain's CDR3 is CSVRTSGGWCEQYF. The CDR3 bases are TGCAGCGTACGGACTAGCGGGGGGTGGTGCGAGCAGTACTTC.

This clonotype was recorded many times. The chain carries TRBV29-1 and TRBJ2-1, with D perhaps TRBD1 or TRBD2 (5 bases each). The CDR3 is 13 residues long. Germline values: CDR1 SQVTM, CDR2 ANQGSEA. V shed 6 bases and J shed 4 bases, with 13 bases lying between them. This CDR3 is CSVSVGDYNEQFF. DNA for the CDR3: TGCAGCGTCTCCGTGGGGGATTACAATGAGCAGTTCTTC.

The rearrangement joins TRBV6-1 to TRBJ2-1; 14 bases match TRBD2. Germline V lookup: CDR1 MNHNS, CDR2 SASEGT. V was clipped by 0 bases and J by 8 bases; unmatched bases: 6. This CDR3 has 17 amino acids. CDR3 region: CASSEAPGTSGRDEQFF. DNA for the CDR3: TGTGCCAGCAGTGAAGCGCCCGGGACTAGCGGGAGAGATGAGCAGTTCTTC.

This clonotype was counted a single time. Given a much more abundant clone one base away, this may be a read error. The V gene is TRBV11-2, the J gene TRBJ1-4; 8 positions match TRBD1. Germline assignment: CDR1 SGHAT and CDR2 FQNNGV. V shed 3 bases and J 5 bases; nucleotides not matched to a gene: 8. The CDR3 extends over 16 amino acids. CDR3 loop: CASSFGGPGGNEKLFF. For the CDR3, the DNA is TGTGCCAGCAGCTTCGGCGGGCCAGGGGGCAATGAAAAACTGTTTTTT.

Concerning this clonotype: A read error may be the cause here, since a much bigger clone is one base away. The gene calls are TRBV9 and TRBJ2-1, with D tentatively TRBD1 (5 bases). V was shortened by 0 bases and J by 5 bases, with 9 bases between the two germline ends. The length of the CDR3 is 14 residues. Germline-derived CDR1 and CDR2 are SGDLS and YYNGEE. DNA of the CDR3: TGTGCCAGCAGCGTAGGGACACTTAACAATGAGCAGTTCTTC. Residues: CASSVGTLNNEQFF. Full variable domain (rest looked up from reference TRBV9 and TRBJ2-1): DSGVTQTPKHLITATGQRVTLRCSPRSGDLSVYWYQQSLDQGLQFLIQYYNGEERAKGNILERFSAQQFPDLHSELNLSSLELGDSALYFCASSVGTLNNEQFFGPGTRLTVL.

The gene calls are TRBV6-1 and TRBJ1-2; tentatively, D is TRBD1 (5 bases). This CDR3 has 15 amino acids. Germline V gene data show CDR1 as MNHNS and CDR2 as SASEGT. V lost 7 bases to trimming and J lost 3 bases, with 18 bases between them. This chain's CDR3 is CASTQIGSRDYGYTF. Written as DNA, the CDR3 is TGTGCCAGCACTCAAATCGGGTCCAGGGACTATGGCTACACCTTC.

This clonotype has a handful of counts. The chain employs TRBV10-2 and TRBJ1-1, with D uncertain. Trimming cost V 1 base and J 0 bases, with 9 bases left between them. There are 15 residues in the CDR3. The germline gives CDR1 WSHSY, CDR2 SAAADI. CDR3 nucleotide sequence: TGCGCCAGCAGTGAGTACCTCGGGGTGAACACTGAAGCTTTCTTT. Its protein is CASSEYLGVNTEAFF.

The V and J genes are TRBV6-2 or TRBV6-3 and TRBJ2-7; 8 positions agree with TRBD1. This CDR3 is 16 amino acids long. Germline V lookup: CDR1 MNHEY, CDR2 SVGEGT. V shed 2 bases and J 4 bases; nucleotides not matched to a gene: 10. The chain's CDR3 is CASSYLPDRGRYEQYF. CDR3 sequence (DNA): TGTGCCAGCAGTTACCTTCCCGACAGGGGTCGGTACGAGCAGTACTTC.

The chain joins TRBV4-1 to TRBJ1-5, with D hard to call. The CDR3 extends over 14 amino acids. The V end lost 0 bases, the J end lost 5 bases, and 8 bases lay between the germline ends. The germline CDR1 and CDR2 sequences are MGHRA and YSYEKL. CDR3 in amino acids: CASSQDPAYQPQHF. The CDR3 nucleotides are TGCGCCAGCAGCCAAGATCCGGCGTATCAGCCCCAGCATTTT.

This clonotype was seen more than once but under ten times. As DNA, the CDR3 is TGTGCCAGCAGTTCTCTATTGAACACTGAAGCTTTCTTT. It codes for CASSSLLNTEAFF. The gene calls are TRBV6-6 and TRBJ1-1; D gene ambiguous. Between the trimmed V and J ends, which lost 4 bases and 0 bases, there was a span of 6 bases. The CDR3 extends over 13 amino acids. Germline assignment: CDR1 MNHNY and CDR2 SVGAGI (reference sequence).

J is TRBJ2-4 and V is TRBV27; perhaps TRBD2 as D (6 bases). The V end was cut by 5 bases, the J end by 9 bases, with 17 bases between. This CDR3 spans 14 amino acids. The germline CDR1 and CDR2 sequences are MNHEY and SMNVEV (reference sequence). The CDR3 DNA is TGTGCCAGCAGTCTAACCCGGGGGAGCAGCATTCAGTACTTC. It is translated as CASSLTRGSSIQYF.

V and J are TRBV7-3 and TRBJ1-2, with 8 bases matching TRBD1. Germline V lookup: CDR1 SGHTA, CDR2 FQGTGA. CDR3 size: 20 residues. Trimming removed 3 bases from V and 4 bases from J; junction bases left unmatched: 22. The CDR3 DNA reads as TGTGCCAGCAGCTTTATACGAACCCGACCGGACAGGGCTAAAATCTATGGCTACACCTTC. It yields the protein CASSFIRTRPDRAKIYGYTF.

This CDR3 reads CSVGLLPLETQYF. CDR3 bases: TGCAGCGTTGGACTACTACCATTAGAGACCCAGTACTTC. V is TRBV29-1 and J is TRBJ2-5, with D maybe TRBD2 (5 bases). Germline assignment: CDR1 SQVTM and CDR2 ANQGSEA. The V end was cut by 4 bases, the J end by 4 bases, with 13 bases between. This CDR3 has 13 residues.

This clonotype was observed a few times. V gene TRBV13 combines with J gene TRBJ2-7; possibly TRBD1 for D (6 bases). The CDR3 has 16 residues. V lost 3 bases, J lost 0 bases, and 15 bases lay in between. The germline V gene encodes CDR1 PRHDT and CDR2 FYEKMQ (reference sequence). The DNA for the CDR3 is TGTGCCAGCAGCTTTGGGGGCGGGCGATTCTCCTACGAGCAGTACTTC. Translating it yields CASSFGGGRFSYEQYF.

The chain recombines TRBV27 with TRBJ2-7; a possible D gene is TRBD2 (5 bases). This CDR3 has 14 residues. Trimming pared 5 bases from V and 3 bases from J, leaving 14 bases between. The germline gives CDR1 MNHEY, CDR2 SMNVEV (reference sequence). The CDR3, as DNA: TGTGCCAGCAGTACACGGACTCGAAACTACGAGCAGTACTTC. Encoded protein: CASSTRTRNYEQYF.